Each of the 20 T cell receptor beta chains below was sequenced from the same sample in a study of CD8 T cells in Susac syndrome. The authors reverse transcribed roughly 0.5 to 1 ug RNA with random hexamers. TCRdb re-called the immunoSEQ multiplex PCR reads through MiXCR, storing one row per CDR3 protein. Among around 200,000 distinct CDR3 sequences listed, 95% were seen once. Sample: CD8+ T cells from PBMCs. These receptors all stem from a human donor with Susac syndrome.

The chain is built from TRBV9 and TRBJ2-2; no definite D call. V was clipped by 4 bases and J by 0 bases, with 16 bases between them. CDR3 length equals 17 residues. Germline V gives CDR1 SGDLS, CDR2 YYNGEE. The CDR3 spells CASSFRRQVTNTGELFF. The CDR3 bases are TGTGCCAGCAGCTTCCGCCGGCAGGTGACGAACACCGGGGAGCTGTTTTTT.

This chain connects TRBV2 to TRBJ2-2; D perhaps matches TRBD2 (6 bases). The V end was cut by 3 bases, the J end by 7 bases, with 21 bases between. The CDR3 is 17 residues long. The germline gives CDR1 SNHLY, CDR2 FYNNEI. Here the CDR3 reads CASSDGIRDFPGGELFF. The CDR3 DNA reads as TGTGCCAGCAGTGATGGTATCCGGGACTTCCCAGGCGGGGAGCTGTTTTTT. Full variable domain (remainder filled in from reference TRBV2 and TRBJ2-2): EPEVTQTPSHQVTQMGQEVILRCVPISNHLYFYWYRQILGQKVEFLVSFYNNEISEKSEIFDDQFSVERPDGSNFTLKIRSTKLEDSAMYFCASSDGIRDFPGGELFFGEGSRLTVL.

The rearrangement links TRBV27 to TRBJ2-1; 8 nucleotides match TRBD2. Germline CDR1 reads MNHEY; CDR2 reads SMNVEV (reference sequence). This CDR3 is built from 18 residues. V was clipped by 5 bases and J by 4 bases; unmatched bases: 16. DNA for the CDR3: TGTGCCAGCAGTCCCCCCCCCGGGGTTAGCGGGACGTACAATGAGCAGTTCTTC. This translates into CASSPPPGVSGTYNEQFF.

The chain links TRBV4-2 to TRBJ2-5; TRBD1 matches at 10 bases. The J segment lost 4 bases and the V segment lost 4 bases, leaving 6 bases of the junction unmatched. Looked up from germline, CDR1 is LGHNA and CDR2 is YNFKEQ. The CDR3 totals 15 residues. CDR3 protein: CASSPQRTGGETQYF. DNA of the CDR3: TGTGCCAGCAGCCCCCAACGGACAGGGGGAGAGACCCAGTACTTC.

The genes are TRBV6-5 and TRBJ2-5; 8 bases fit TRBD1. The V gene's germline CDR1 is MNHEY and CDR2 SVGAGI. The CDR3 contains 15 residues. Unmatched junction bases numbered 6, after V lost 4 bases and J lost 2 bases. CDR3 DNA: TGTGCCAGCAGTTCAGCCCAGGGGGCTCAAGAGACCCAGTACTTC. Protein product: CASSSAQGAQETQYF.

This clonotype has just one count. J is TRBJ2-7 and V is TRBV12-3 or TRBV12-4, with 7 bases identical to TRBD2. The length of the CDR3 is 15 residues. Trimming cost V 6 bases and J 2 bases; bases outside gene matches: 10. CDR3 amino acids: CASSPKLGGTYEQYF. In nucleotides, the CDR3 is TGTGCCAGCAGCCCGAAGCTGGGGGGGACCTACGAGCAGTACTTC.

CDR3 sequence reads: CASTGVSGTLFPPDTQYF. CDR3 sequence (DNA): TGTGCCAGCACTGGTGTCTCCGGGACTCTTTTTCCTCCAGATACGCAGTATTTT. This chain uses TRBV28 with TRBJ2-3; maybe TRBD2 (6 bases). CDR1 MDHEN and CDR2 SYDVKM come from the germline V gene. The CDR3 has 18 amino acids. Trimming stripped 7 bases from V and 4 bases from J, with 27 bases between. The variable domain in full, with the rest retrieved from reference TRBV28 and TRBJ2-3, is DVKVTQSSRYLVKRTGEKVFLECVQDMDHENMFWYRQDPGLGLRLIYFSYDVKMKEKGDIPEGYSVSREKKERFSLILESASTNQTSMYLCASTGVSGTLFPPDTQYFGPGTRLTVL.

V and J are TRBV24-1 and TRBJ2-1; D is ambiguous. The CDR3 is made up of 14 amino acids. The V gene's germline CDR1 is KGHDR and CDR2 SFDVKD. Trimming pared 5 bases from V and 5 bases from J, leaving 12 bases between. The CDR3 coding sequence is TGTGCCACCAGTGGGTTCTATGGGGACAATGAGCAGTTCTTC. Translation gives CATSGFYGDNEQFF.

The CDR3 sequence: CASSSGPSSYEQYF. In nucleotides, the CDR3 is TGTGCCAGCAGCTCTGGCCCGAGCTCCTACGAGCAGTACTTC. This chain joins TRBV14 and TRBJ2-7; D gene ambiguous. The CDR3 spans 14 residues. The V gene lost 5 bases and the J gene lost 0 bases, with 11 bases spanning the gap. CDR1 is SGHDN, CDR2 FVKESK, per germline.

V and J are TRBV12-3 or TRBV12-4 and TRBJ2-3, with 9 bases lining up with TRBD2. V lost 1 base and J lost 10; bases outside the gene matches: 21. The CDR3 is 19 amino acids. The CDR3 nucleotides are TGTGCCAGCAGTTTAGTTCCAGCGGGAGGCCCCTCGAAAACCGCCCCGCAGTATTTT. Protein product: CASSLVPAGGPSKTAPQYF.

The chain joins TRBV13 to TRBJ2-5, with TRBD2 identical over 9 bases. CDR3 length: 13 amino acids. Germline values: CDR1 PRHDT, CDR2 FYEKMQ (reference sequence). Germline trimming cut 2 bases from V and 7 bases from J; bases unmatched to any gene: 2. The CDR3 DNA reads TGTGCCAGCAGCTTAAGGCGGGAGGGGACCCAGTACTTC. It codes for CASSLRREGTQYF.

The chain links TRBV7-3 to TRBJ2-1, with TRBD2 identical over 10 bases. Germline V lookup: CDR1 SGHTA, CDR2 FQGTGA. The CDR3 sequence is 16 residues long. With V trimmed by 1 base and J by 5 bases, 5 bases remained unmatched. CDR3 amino acids: CASSLRAGGENNEQFF. The DNA of the CDR3 is TGTGCCAGCAGCTTAAGAGCGGGAGGGGAGAACAATGAGCAGTTCTTC.

The DNA of the CDR3 is TGTGCCAGCAGTGGGACAGGGGCTCTCCCGCCCGTCCTCCACTTT. The encoded protein is CASSGTGALPPVLHF. The chain carries TRBV25-1 and TRBJ1-6; 9 bases match TRBD1. The CDR3 sequence is 15 residues long. The germline CDR1 and CDR2 sequences are MGHDK and SYGVNS. V was clipped by 4 bases and J by 15 bases; unmatched bases: 13.

The chain is built from TRBV30 and TRBJ1-4; D is unresolved. The CDR3 covers 14 residues. V was trimmed by 2 bases and J by 7 bases, leaving 14 bases between them. CDR1 is GTSNPN, CDR2 SVGIG, per germline (reference sequence). The CDR3 protein is CAWSPRRGFEKLFF. Here the CDR3 DNA reads TGTGCCTGGAGTCCAAGGAGAGGGTTTGAAAAACTGTTTTTT.

V gene TRBV20-1 combines with J gene TRBJ1-2; D remains unclear. The V gene's germline CDR1 is DFQATT and CDR2 SNEGSKA (reference sequence). The CDR3 runs to 16 residues. V lost 0 bases and J 6 bases, leaving 20 bases between the germline ends. The CDR3 sequence: CSARDADGSMLHGYTF. In DNA form, the CDR3 reads TGCAGTGCTAGAGATGCGGACGGATCCATGTTACATGGCTACACCTTC.

J is TRBJ1-1 and V is TRBV30, with no clear D. The CDR3 has 14 amino acids. V was cut by 0 bases and J by 0 bases, with 8 bases left in between. Germline CDR1 is GTSNPN and CDR2 is SVGIG (reference sequence). The CDR3 DNA follows: TGTGCCTGGAGTGTCTCGACCATGAACACTGAAGCTTTCTTT. Translation gives CAWSVSTMNTEAFF. The full variable domain, its missing parts supplied by reference TRBV30 and TRBJ1-1, is SQTIHQWPATLVQPVGSPLSLECTVEGTSNPNLYWYRQAAGRGLQLLFYSVGIGQISSEVPQNLSASRPQDRQFILSSKKLLLSDSGFYLCAWSVSTMNTEAFFGQGTRLTVV.

This chain joins TRBV29-1 and TRBJ2-7; 7 nucleotides agree with TRBD2. Germline trimming cut 6 bases from V and 3 bases from J; bases unmatched to any gene: 8. Germline V gene sequence: CDR1 SQVTM, CDR2 ANQGSEA. The CDR3 spans 13 residues. Here the CDR3 DNA reads TGCAGCGTCGAGCTAGCGGCCAACTACGAGCAGTACTTC. The encoded protein is CSVELAANYEQYF.

The rearrangement joins TRBV9 to TRBJ1-2; the D is unclear. V lost 4 bases, J lost 8 bases, and 12 bases lay in between. Per the germline V gene, CDR1 is SGDLS and CDR2 is YYNGEE. CDR3 size: 12 residues. The CDR3 bases are TGTGCCAGCAGCTCCTACGGTGGGGGCTACACCTTC. Translating it yields CASSSYGGGYTF.

The J gene is TRBJ1-1, the V gene TRBV15, with no clear D. Germline CDR1 reads LNHNV; CDR2 reads YYDKDF (reference sequence). Trimming removed 0 bases from V and 3 bases from J, with 5 bases in between. The CDR3 is made up of 13 amino acids. CDR3 loop: CATSREGYTEAFF. The DNA of the CDR3 is TGTGCCACCAGCAGAGAAGGTTACACTGAAGCTTTCTTT.

The gene calls are TRBV7-8 and TRBJ1-2; perhaps TRBD1 as D (5 bases). The CDR3 has 15 amino acids. Trimming pared 0 bases from V and 4 bases from J, leaving 12 bases between. Germline values: CDR1 SGHVS, CDR2 FQNEAQ. As DNA, the CDR3 is TGTGCCAGCAGCTTAGCGGAGACAGCTGGCTATGGCTACACCTTC. Encoded protein: CASSLAETAGYGYTF.